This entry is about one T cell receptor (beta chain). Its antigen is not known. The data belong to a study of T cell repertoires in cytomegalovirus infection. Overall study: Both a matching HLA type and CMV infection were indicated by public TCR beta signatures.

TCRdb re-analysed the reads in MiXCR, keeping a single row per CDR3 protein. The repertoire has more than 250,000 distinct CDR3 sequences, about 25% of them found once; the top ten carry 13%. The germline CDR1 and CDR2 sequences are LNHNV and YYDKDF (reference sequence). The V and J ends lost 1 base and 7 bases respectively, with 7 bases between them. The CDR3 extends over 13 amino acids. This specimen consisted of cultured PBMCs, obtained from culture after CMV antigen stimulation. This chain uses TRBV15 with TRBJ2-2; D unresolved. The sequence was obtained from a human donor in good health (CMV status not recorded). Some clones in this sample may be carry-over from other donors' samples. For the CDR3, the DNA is TGTGCCACCAGCAGAGGTGGGAACGGGGAGCTGTTTTTT. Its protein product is CATSRGGNGELFF.